Reported below is one TCR beta chain. The antigen is undetermined. These data come from a study of graft-versus-host responses after intestinal transplantation. Overall study context: Once they had received anti-thymocyte globulin induction, all recipients took tacrolimus and steroids for about 3 years.

The CDR3 length is 16 residues. Germline-derived CDR1 and CDR2 are SGHTA and FQGNSA. The junction had 8 bases not matched to a gene; V was cut back by 5 bases and J by 7 bases. The study, taken as a whole, reports: Clonal ratios of graft-versus-host to host-versus-graft in allografts were high for patients exhibiting graft-donor T cell macrochimerism.

Only in-frame clones appear in the TCRdb table, and some are missing; sequencing was by immunoSEQ multiplex PCR. Of 30,000 to 40,000 clones in the sample, roughly 95% were seen once. The source of this sequence is a human donor who was the organ donor for an intestinal transplant. Source: unstimulated CD4+ T cells sorted from spleen or lymph node cells, taken before transplant. The gene calls are TRBV7-2 and TRBJ2-1; TRBD2 matches 13 bases. The CDR3 DNA reads TGTGCCAGCAGCAAACACGGGACTAGCGGGGTAAATGAGCAGTTCTTC. Protein sequence: CASSKHGTSGVNEQFF.